The 9 T cell receptor beta chains given below trace back to one sample, sequenced in a study of T cell responses to AZD1222 COVID-19 vaccine. Clones were sequenced by immunoSEQ multiplex PCR, and TCRdb holds only the in-frame ones, with some missing. Of some 60,000 clones listed, 65% to 90% were seen once; the top ten hold around 20%. The sample in question was peripheral blood, obtained on day 0 of AZD1222 vaccination. The source of these receptors is an adult in good health.

The chain employs TRBV27 and TRBJ2-6; either TRBD1 or TRBD2 may supply D (5 bases each). V lost 2 bases to trimming and J lost 2 bases, with 7 bases between them. Germline loops: CDR1 MNHEY, CDR2 SMNVEV (reference sequence). The CDR3 totals 15 residues. The CDR3 here is CASSLMGAGANVLTF. Here the CDR3 DNA reads TGTGCCAGCAGTTTAATGGGGGCTGGGGCCAACGTCCTGACTTTC. The full variable domain, rest sourced from reference TRBV27 and TRBJ2-6, is EAQVTQNPRYLITVTGKKLTVTCSQNMNHEYMSWYRQDPGLGLRQIYYSMNVEVTDKGDVPEGYKVSRKEKRNFPLILESPSPNQTSLYFCASSLMGAGANVLTFGAGSRLTVL.

This clone was counted a single time. The chain combines TRBV18 with TRBJ2-1; 7 nucleotides match TRBD1. Germline loops: CDR1 KGHSH, CDR2 LQKENI. This CDR3 region has 13 residues. The trim removed 4 bases at V and 10 bases at J, leaving 7 bases unmatched. The chain's CDR3 is CASSRVQGPEQFF. DNA of the CDR3: TGTGCCAGCTCACGGGTACAGGGGCCAGAGCAGTTCTTC.

The chain carries TRBV7-9 and TRBJ2-5, with 12 positions matching TRBD2. The CDR3 length is 17 residues. Germline lookup yields CDR1 SEHNR and CDR2 FQNEAQ (reference sequence). Trimming cost V 4 bases and J 1 base; bases outside gene matches: 7. The CDR3, as DNA: TGTGCCAGCAGCTCCCCGGGGACTAGCGGGCGCCAAGAGACCCAGTACTTC. Amino acid sequence: CASSSPGTSGRQETQYF.

The table lists this clone with a few counts. The chain joins TRBV7-9 to TRBJ2-7, with 10 nucleotides matching TRBD1. The CDR3 runs 13 residues. Germline trimming cut 5 bases from V and 2 bases from J; bases unmatched to any gene: 0. Germline V gene lookup returns CDR1 SEHNR and CDR2 FQNEAQ (reference sequence). CDR3 DNA sequence: TGTGCCAGCAGCGGGACAGGGGCCTACGAGCAGTACTTC. It encodes CASSGTGAYEQYF.

The rearrangement links TRBV4-1 to TRBJ2-7; tentatively, D is TRBD1 or TRBD2 (5 bases each). This CDR3 is 16 amino acids long. V lost 3 bases to trimming and J lost 2 bases, with 17 bases between them. Per the germline V gene, CDR1 is MGHRA and CDR2 is YSYEKL. This CDR3 is CASSQTSGSRTYEQYF. The CDR3 DNA reads as TGCGCCAGCAGCCAGACTTCAGGGAGCCGTACCTACGAGCAGTACTTC.

V is TRBV5-1 and J is TRBJ2-7, with a possible D match to TRBD2 (5 bases). Trimming took off 4 bases at V and 3 bases at J, with 5 bases between the two ends. This CDR3 has 11 residues. The germline V gene encodes CDR1 SGHRS and CDR2 YFSETQ. CDR3 loop: CASSEGYEQYF. The CDR3 DNA is TGCGCCAGCAGCGAGGGCTACGAGCAGTACTTC. The full variable domain, completed using reference TRBV5-1 and TRBJ2-7, is KAGVTQTPRYLIKTRGQQVTLSCSPISGHRSVSWYQQTPGQGLQFLFEYFSETQRNKGNFPGRFSGRQFSNSRSEMNVSTLELGDSALYLCASSEGYEQYFGPGTRLTVT.

The chain recombines TRBV9 with TRBJ2-5; perhaps TRBD2 as D (5 bases). The CDR3 runs 15 residues. Trimming pared 0 bases from V and 5 bases from J, leaving 14 bases between. Germline V CDR1 and CDR2: SGDLS, YYNGEE. In DNA, the CDR3 is TGTGCCAGCAGCGTAGCTTTAACGAGGACTGAGACCCAGTACTTC. This sequence encodes CASSVALTRTETQYF.

This chain joins TRBV9 and TRBJ1-1; the D is unclear. The V end was cut by 5 bases, the J end by 0 bases, with 8 bases between. Germline CDR1 SGDLS, CDR2 YYNGEE. The CDR3 has 13 residues. CDR3 region: CASRPQMNTEAFF. DNA of the CDR3: TGTGCCAGCAGACCTCAGATGAACACTGAAGCTTTCTTT.

V gene TRBV12-3 or TRBV12-4 combines with J gene TRBJ1-2, with D maybe TRBD1 (5 bases). Trimming took off 3 bases at V and 7 bases at J, with 9 bases between the two ends. The CDR3 covers 12 residues. DNA of the CDR3: TGTGCCAGCAGTTTCCAGGGCGGTGGCTACACCTTC. Translated, it gives CASSFQGGGYTF.